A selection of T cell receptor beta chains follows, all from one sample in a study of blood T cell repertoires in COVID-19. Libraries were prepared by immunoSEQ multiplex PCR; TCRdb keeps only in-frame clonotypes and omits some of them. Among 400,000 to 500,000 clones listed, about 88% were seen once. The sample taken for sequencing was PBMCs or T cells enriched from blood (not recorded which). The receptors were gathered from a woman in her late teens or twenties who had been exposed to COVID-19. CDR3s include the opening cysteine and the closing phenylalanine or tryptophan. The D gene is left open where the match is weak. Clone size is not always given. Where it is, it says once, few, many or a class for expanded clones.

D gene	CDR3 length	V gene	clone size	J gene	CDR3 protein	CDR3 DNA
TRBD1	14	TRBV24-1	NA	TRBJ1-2	CATSDYRGQDGYTF	TGTGCCACCAGTGATTACAGGGGGCAGGATGGCTACACCTTC
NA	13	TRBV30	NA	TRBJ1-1	CAWSSGANTEAFF	TGTGCCTGGAGTTCTGGGGCGAACACTGAAGCTTTCTTT
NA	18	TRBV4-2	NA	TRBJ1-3	CASSQDMGYGASGNTIYF	TGTGCCAGCAGCCAAGATATGGGGTATGGGGCCTCTGGAAACACCATATATTTT
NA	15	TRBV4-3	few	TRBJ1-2	CASSQASRGNYGYTF	TGCGCCAGCAGCCAAGCTTCTCGGGGGAACTATGGCTACACCTTC
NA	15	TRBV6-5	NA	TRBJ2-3	CARAGVNAGADTQYF	TGTGCCCGCGCAGGGGTGAATGCTGGCGCAGATACGCAGTATTTT
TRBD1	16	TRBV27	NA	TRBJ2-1	CASSAQTGRPNNEQFF	TGTGCCAGCAGTGCCCAGACAGGGAGACCCAACAATGAGCAGTTCTTC
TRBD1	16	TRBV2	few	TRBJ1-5	CASSVGQGFNNQPQHF	TGTGCCAGCAGTGTAGGACAGGGGTTTAACAATCAGCCCCAGCATTTT
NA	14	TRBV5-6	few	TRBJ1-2	CASSLDSSVYGYTF	TGTGCCAGCAGCTTGGACAGCTCGGTCTATGGCTACACCTTC
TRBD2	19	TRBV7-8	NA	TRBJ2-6	CASSYRTSGSLSGANVLTF	TGTGCCAGCAGCTACCGGACTAGCGGGAGCCTCTCTGGGGCCAACGTCCTGACTTTC
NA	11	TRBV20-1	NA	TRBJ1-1	CSASRVVGAFF	TGCAGTGCTAGTCGGGTAGTTGGAGCTTTCTTT
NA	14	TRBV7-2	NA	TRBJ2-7	CASSSSRNSYEQYF	TGTGCCAGCAGCTCTAGCCGTAACTCCTACGAGCAGTACTTC
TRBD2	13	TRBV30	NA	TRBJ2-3	CAWRLAGTDTQYF	TGTGCCTGGAGATTAGCGGGGACAGATACGCAGTATTTT
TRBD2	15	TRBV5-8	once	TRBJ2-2	CASSLWGGDTGELFF	TGTGCCAGCAGCTTGTGGGGGGGTGACACCGGGGAGCTGTTTTTT
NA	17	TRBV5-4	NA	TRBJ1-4	CASSLGAAQATNEKLFF	TGTGCCAGCAGCTTGGGTGCCGCACAGGCAACTAATGAAAAACTGTTTTTT
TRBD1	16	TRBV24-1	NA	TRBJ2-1	CATSDLEGTVINEQFF	TGTGCCACCAGTGATTTGGAGGGGACAGTAATCAATGAGCAGTTCTTC
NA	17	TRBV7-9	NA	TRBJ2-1	CASSLDRAFSSYNEQFF	TGTGCCAGCAGCTTAGACAGGGCCTTTAGCTCCTACAATGAGCAGTTCTTC
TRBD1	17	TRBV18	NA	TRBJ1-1	CASSPQRDRHSNTEAFF	TGTGCCAGCTCACCGCAGCGGGACAGGCATTCGAACACTGAAGCTTTCTTT
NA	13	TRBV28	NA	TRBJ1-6	CAGGGRAGSPLHF	TGTGCCGGCGGGGGACGGGCGGGGTCACCCCTCCACTTT
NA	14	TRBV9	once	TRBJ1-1	CASSVGTGGTEAFF	TGTGCCAGCAGCGTAGGCACGGGGGGCACTGAAGCTTTCTTT
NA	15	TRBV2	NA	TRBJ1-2	CASSDGLTGSYGYTF	TGTGCCAGCAGCGATGGGTTGACAGGCAGCTATGGCTACACCTTC
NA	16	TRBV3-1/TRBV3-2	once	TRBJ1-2	CASSQVSGSFNYGYTF	TGTGCCAGCAGCCAAGTTTCCGGGTCTTTTAACTATGGCTACACCTTC
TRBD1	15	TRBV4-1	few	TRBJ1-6	CASREPGQTNSPLHF	TGCGCCAGCAGAGAGCCGGGACAGACTAATTCACCCCTCCACTTT
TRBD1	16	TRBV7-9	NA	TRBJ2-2	CASSPGQGFFTGELFF	TGTGCCAGCAGCCCCGGACAGGGGTTTTTCACCGGGGAGCTGTTTTTT
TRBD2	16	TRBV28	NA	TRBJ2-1	CASSFPRPTSAGQQFF	TGTGCCAGCAGTTTCCCCCGGCCCACTAGCGCCGGGCAGCAGTTCTTC
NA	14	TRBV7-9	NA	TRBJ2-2	CASSIDLTTGELFF	TGTGCCAGCAGCATCGACTTGACCACCGGGGAGCTGTTTTTT
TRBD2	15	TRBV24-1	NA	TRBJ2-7	CATSDLGEGPTEQYF	TGTGCCACCAGTGATTTGGGGGAGGGGCCTACCGAGCAGTACTTC
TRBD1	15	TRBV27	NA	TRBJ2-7	CASSKQGDLQYEQYF	TGTGCCAGCAGTAAACAGGGGGACCTTCAGTACGAGCAGTACTTC
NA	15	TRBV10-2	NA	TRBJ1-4	CASSEGAAANEKLFF	TGCGCCAGCAGTGAGGGAGCCGCGGCTAATGAAAAACTGTTTTTT
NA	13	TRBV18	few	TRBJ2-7	CASSPVAAYEQYF	TGTGCCAGCTCACCGGTAGCGGCCTACGAGCAGTACTTC
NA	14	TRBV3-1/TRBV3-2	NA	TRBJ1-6	CASSQDGFNSPLHF	TGTGCCAGCAGCCAAGATGGCTTTAATTCACCCCTCCACTTT
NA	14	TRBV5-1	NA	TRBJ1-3	CASSLESPGNTIYF	TGCGCCAGCAGCTTGGAATCTCCTGGAAACACCATATATTTT
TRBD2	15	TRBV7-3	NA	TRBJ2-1	CASSRGTSGYNEQFF	TGTGCCAGCAGCAGAGGGACTAGCGGGTACAATGAGCAGTTCTTC
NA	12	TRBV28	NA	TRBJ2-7	CASTMGHYEQYF	TGTGCCAGCACCATGGGACACTACGAGCAGTACTTC
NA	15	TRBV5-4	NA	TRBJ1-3	CASSLGGDPGNTIYF	TGTGCCAGCAGTTTGGGGGGGGACCCTGGAAACACCATATATTTT
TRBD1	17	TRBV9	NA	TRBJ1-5	CASSAGQGGVSNQPQHF	TGTGCCAGCAGCGCCGGACAGGGGGGAGTTAGCAATCAGCCCCAGCATTTT